A single sample gave rise to the 28 T cell receptor beta chains below, sequenced in a study of beta chain features in type 1 diabetes. Their cognate antigens are unknown. Study outcomes and limitations: Type 1 diabetes patients had TCRB CDR3s that were shorter (moderately but significantly so) in all four CD4+ subsets.

Every isolated RNA sample was fully reverse transcribed, so sequencing captured expressed TCRB transcripts. Here immunoSEQ multiplex PCR was the method, and the copy in TCRdb shows in-frame clones only, minus some. Of 250,000 to 350,000 clones detected, approximately 15% appear once; the ten largest clones hold roughly 0.015%. The specimen was naive CD4+ T cells from blood. These receptor sequences come from a man younger than 35 with type 1 diabetes.

The CDR3 region has the DNA TGTGCCAGCAGTGAAGAGGGGGCGCGGATAGGCGGGGAGCTGTTTTTT. Translation gives CASSEEGARIGGELFF. The rearrangement joins TRBV2 to TRBJ2-2; 7 bases line up with TRBD1. The CDR3 has 16 amino acids. Germline V gene data show CDR1 as SNHLY and CDR2 as FYNNEI. The J segment lost 7 bases and the V segment lost 1 base, leaving 9 bases of the junction unmatched.

This chain uses TRBV5-1 with TRBJ2-7; 12 nucleotides match TRBD2. V was clipped by 4 bases and J by 5 bases; unmatched bases: 7. The CDR3 runs 15 residues. Germline V CDR1 and CDR2: SGHRS, YFSETQ. DNA of the CDR3: TGCGCCAGCAGCACCGGACTAGCGGGGAACGACGAGCAGTACTTC. Its translation is CASSTGLAGNDEQYF. The full variable domain, rest sourced from reference TRBV5-1 and TRBJ2-7, is KAGVTQTPRYLIKTRGQQVTLSCSPISGHRSVSWYQQTPGQGLQFLFEYFSETQRNKGNFPGRFSGRQFSNSRSEMNVSTLELGDSALYLCASSTGLAGNDEQYFGPGTRLTVT.

This clone came up a few times. The chain has TRBV9 and TRBJ1-5; 7 positions agree with TRBD1. The germline CDR1 and CDR2 sequences are SGDLS and YYNGEE. This CDR3 has 14 amino acids. V lost 2 bases to trimming and J lost 5 bases; unmatched junction nucleotides: 4. The CDR3 bases are TGTGCCAGCAGCGTCGGGACAGAAGATCAGCCCCAGCATTTT. Its translation is CASSVGTEDQPQHF.

This clone turned up a few times. The chain joins TRBV7-9 to TRBJ2-1; the match to TRBD2 covers 7 bases. V trimming: 2 bases; J trimming: 0 bases; junction bases outside the gene matches: 7. This CDR3 spans 17 amino acids. Germline CDR1 reads SEHNR; CDR2 reads FQNEAQ (reference sequence). The chain's CDR3 is CASSLRPGGSSYNEQFF. DNA of the CDR3: TGTGCCAGCAGCTTACGACCTGGCGGGAGCTCCTACAATGAGCAGTTCTTC.

Only a few counts were recorded for this clone. The chain combines TRBV19 with TRBJ2-7; no clear D gene. V was cut by 4 bases and J by 1 base, with 14 bases left in between. CDR3 length equals 15 residues. From germline, CDR1 is LNHDA and CDR2 SQIVND (reference sequence). In DNA form, the CDR3 reads TGTGCCAGTAGTACGCCCTTCGCGGCATCCTACGAGCAGTACTTC. This translates into CASSTPFAASYEQYF.

Only a few counts were recorded for this clone. The chain couples TRBV6-5 to TRBJ2-5, with D perhaps TRBD1 (5 bases). Between the trimmed V and J ends, which lost 8 bases and 1 base, there was a span of 11 bases. The CDR3 extends over 13 amino acids. Germline V gene sequence: CDR1 MNHEY, CDR2 SVGAGI. In nucleotides, the CDR3 is TGTGCCAGCCACAGACAGCTCCAAGAGACCCAGTACTTC. It encodes CASHRQLQETQYF.

The CDR3 region has the DNA TGTGCCAGTAGGACCGACTACACTGAAGCTTTCTTT. As protein: CASRTDYTEAFF. The chain recombines TRBV19 with TRBJ1-1; the D is unclear. The germline gives CDR1 LNHDA, CDR2 SQIVND (reference sequence). The V end lost 6 bases, the J end lost 3 bases, and 8 bases lay between the germline ends. The CDR3 is made up of 12 amino acids.

The rearrangement joins TRBV9 to TRBJ1-5; D ambiguous. Germline V gene lookup returns CDR1 SGDLS and CDR2 YYNGEE. CDR3 size: 13 residues. The V end lost 1 base, the J end lost 3 bases, and 5 bases lay between the germline ends. DNA for the CDR3: TGTGCCAGCAGCGTACAGGACAATCAGCCCCAGCATTTT. This gives the protein CASSVQDNQPQHF.

The CDR3 loop reads CASRRLAGGNNEQFF. In DNA, the CDR3 is TGCGCCAGCAGACGCCTAGCGGGAGGAAACAATGAGCAGTTCTTC. The rearrangement uses TRBV5-1 and TRBJ2-1, with 11 bases aligning to TRBD2. Germline lookup yields CDR1 SGHRS and CDR2 YFSETQ. V lost 5 bases to trimming and J lost 5 bases; unmatched junction nucleotides: 6. This CDR3 contains 15 residues.

The V call is TRBV5-4, the J call TRBJ2-3; D might be TRBD1 (6 bases). This CDR3 has 16 residues. CDR1 is SGHNT and CDR2 is YYREEE in the germline V gene (reference sequence). V dropped 3 bases and J dropped 2 bases, with 16 bases sitting between them. CDR3 in DNA: TGTGCCAGCAGCTCGGGTAGCAGGGGTAACACAGATACGCAGTATTTT. Translating gives CASSSGSRGNTDTQYF.

This clone was seen just once. CDR3 amino acids: CASSHPGGLSYEQYF. Here the CDR3 DNA reads TGTGCCAGCAGCCACCCCGGCGGGCTATCCTACGAGCAGTACTTC. V usage is TRBV4-2 and J usage is TRBJ2-7, with D possibly TRBD2 on 5 matching bases. The germline V gene has CDR1 LGHNA and CDR2 YNFKEQ. V shed 3 bases and J shed 1 base, with 13 bases lying between them. The CDR3 contains 15 residues.

The chain is built from TRBV18 and TRBJ1-5, with 7 positions matching TRBD1. Germline V lookup: CDR1 KGHSH, CDR2 LQKENI. Trimming removed 3 bases from V and 7 bases from J; junction bases left unmatched: 6. This CDR3 is built from 14 residues. The CDR3 region is CASSPLGTDQPQHF. CDR3 coding DNA: TGTGCCAGCTCACCGTTAGGGACAGACCAGCCCCAGCATTTT.

The chain has TRBV21-1 and TRBJ1-5; the table gives TRBD1 as D, unverified against the DNA. TRBV21-1 has pseudogene status. The CDR3 consists of 15 residues. CDR3 bases: TGTGCCAGCAGCAAACCCGGGCCAGGGCATCAGCCCCAGCATTTT. Residues: CASSKPGPGHQPQHF.

The chain is built from TRBV5-1 and TRBJ2-2; D perhaps matches TRBD1 (5 bases). CDR3 size: 14 residues. Germline CDR1 reads SGHRS; CDR2 reads YFSETQ. V was cut by 3 bases and J by 4 bases, with 10 bases left in between. The CDR3 DNA is TGCGCCAGCAGCTCGGACAAGTTCACCGGGGAGCTGTTTTTT. It is translated as CASSSDKFTGELFF.

The chain has TRBV5-6 and TRBJ2-7; 10 positions agree with TRBD1. The CDR3 runs to 14 residues. V dropped 4 bases and J dropped 3; count of bases not matched to a gene: 4. Germline loops: CDR1 SGHDT, CDR2 YYEEEE. CDR3 DNA sequence: TGTGCCAGCAGCCCGACAGGGGGCCTCTACGAGCAGTACTTC. It encodes CASSPTGGLYEQYF.

The V gene is TRBV7-9, the J gene TRBJ2-7; 9 bases align to TRBD2. Per the germline V gene, CDR1 is SEHNR and CDR2 is FQNEAQ (reference sequence). Trimming cost V 2 bases and J 2 bases; bases outside gene matches: 4. There are 15 residues in the CDR3. The DNA of the CDR3 is TGTGCCAGCAGCTTACGGGGCGGGGGGGCCTACGAGCAGTACTTC. This gives the protein CASSLRGGGAYEQYF.

This clone was detected only a few times. J is TRBJ2-3 and V is TRBV6-5, with 7 bases matching TRBD1. Germline V CDR1 and CDR2: MNHEY, SVGAGI. The CDR3 has 14 residues. V was clipped by 0 bases and J by 14 bases; unmatched bases: 11. The CDR3 DNA reads TGTGCCAGCAGTTACTCCGGACAGGACGACAGCCGGTATTTT. Protein sequence: CASSYSGQDDSRYF.

This chain uses TRBV5-6 with TRBJ1-6; D is ambiguous. This CDR3 contains 17 residues. Trimming stripped 4 bases from V and 9 bases from J, with 23 bases between. Germline V CDR1 and CDR2: SGHDT, YYEEEE. The CDR3 loop reads CASSLVRTGSLSSPLHF. The CDR3 nucleotides read TGTGCCAGCAGCCTCGTTCGGACGGGGAGCCTTAGTTCACCCCTCCACTTT.

This clone was seen only a few times. The genes are TRBV9 and TRBJ2-7, with 10 nucleotides matching TRBD1. This CDR3 comprises 15 residues. From germline, CDR1 is SGDLS and CDR2 YYNGEE. Germline trimming cut 2 bases from V and 5 bases from J; bases unmatched to any gene: 7. The CDR3 loop reads CASSVLSGTGDEQYF. The CDR3 DNA follows: TGTGCCAGCAGCGTTCTCTCCGGGACAGGGGACGAGCAGTACTTC.

This clone has more than one count but fewer than ten. The chain couples TRBV19 to TRBJ1-2; D possibly corresponds to TRBD1 (5 bases). CDR1 and CDR2 (germline): LNHDA, SQIVND (reference sequence). V was shortened by 7 bases and J by 8 bases, with 20 bases between the two germline ends. This CDR3 contains 14 residues. The CDR3: CASTRREVSRGYTF. The CDR3 DNA reads as TGTGCCAGTACCCGCAGGGAAGTCTCCCGCGGCTACACCTTC.

This clone was observed a few times. The chain uses TRBV7-2 and TRBJ2-4; 11 bases are shared with TRBD2. The ends lost 11 bases at V and 9 bases at J; junction bases unmatched: 27. Germline values: CDR1 SGHTA, CDR2 FQGNSA. This CDR3 region has 19 residues. The DNA for the CDR3 is TGTGCCTCCCTCATGACAGGGGATAGCGGGGGGGGCGCTCGGGCCATTCAGTACTTC. Protein product: CASLMTGDSGGGARAIQYF.

The chain's CDR3 is CASSSGQGKQETQYF. CDR3 DNA sequence: TGTGCCAGCAGCTCCGGACAGGGTAAACAAGAGACCCAGTACTTC. The V call is TRBV11-3, the J call TRBJ2-5; 8 positions match TRBD1. CDR3 size: 15 residues. V dropped 4 bases and J dropped 2; count of bases not matched to a gene: 6. Germline V CDR1 and CDR2: SGHNT, YENEEA.

This rearrangement joins TRBV5-4 to TRBJ2-7; 10 bases are a match to TRBD1. Per germline, CDR1 SGHNT and CDR2 YYREEE (reference sequence). The junction had 4 bases not matched to a gene; V was cut back by 4 bases and J by 3 bases. The CDR3 sequence is 14 residues long. In DNA, the CDR3 is TGTGCCAGCAGCCCTTGGACAGGGGGCTACGAGCAGTACTTC. As protein: CASSPWTGGYEQYF.

In its sample, this clone was seen a few times. The chain carries TRBV7-2 and TRBJ2-7; D is possibly TRBD1 (6 bases). Per the germline V gene, CDR1 is SGHTA and CDR2 is FQGNSA. This CDR3 contains 15 residues. Deletions cut 5 bases from V and 4 bases from J, with 18 bases between. The CDR3 DNA follows: TGTGCCAGCAGCGCAGCCGTGGGGGCAATTTACGAGCAGTACTTC. Protein: CASSAAVGAIYEQYF.

This clone has more than one count but fewer than ten. V usage is TRBV5-4 and J usage is TRBJ2-7, with D hard to call. Trimming took 4 bases from V and 3 from J, leaving 8 bases between them. This CDR3 contains 12 residues. The germline V gene encodes CDR1 SGHNT and CDR2 YYREEE (reference sequence). For the CDR3, the DNA is TGTGCCAGCAGCGACCGACTCTACGAGCAGTACTTC. Amino acid sequence: CASSDRLYEQYF.

This chain links TRBV11-2 with TRBJ2-2; 9 bases agree with TRBD1. The trim removed 4 bases at V and 2 bases at J, leaving 8 bases unmatched. The CDR3 runs to 17 residues. CDR1 SGHAT and CDR2 FQNNGV come from the germline V gene. The CDR3 is CASSWRQGDRNTGELFF. The CDR3 nucleotides read TGTGCCAGCAGCTGGCGACAGGGGGATCGAAACACCGGGGAGCTGTTTTTT. Based on the CDR3 plus reference TRBV11-2 and TRBJ2-2, the full variable domain is EAGVAQSPRYKIIEKRQSVAFWCNPISGHATLYWYQQILGQGPKLLIQFQNNGVVDDSQLPKDRFSAERLKGVDSTLKIQPAKLEDSAVYLCASSWRQGDRNTGELFFGEGSRLTVL.

The chain combines TRBV7-9 with TRBJ2-7, with TRBD1 matching over 8 bases. V lost 6 bases, J lost 5 bases, and 3 bases stayed unmatched. CDR3 length equals 12 residues. Germline V gives CDR1 SEHNR, CDR2 FQNEAQ (reference sequence). The CDR3: CASRQGGDEQYF. The CDR3 DNA is TGTGCCAGCAGACAGGGGGGTGACGAGCAGTACTTC.

The sample holds a few counts of this clone. The chain employs TRBV30 and TRBJ1-5; perhaps TRBD1 as D (6 bases). This CDR3 contains 14 residues. The germline V gene has CDR1 GTSNPN and CDR2 SVGIG (reference sequence). V was pared by 1 base and J by 7 bases, with 14 bases between. CDR3 nucleotide sequence: TGTGCCTGGAGTGCATTACAGGGAAGCCAGCCCCAGCATTTT. It encodes CAWSALQGSQPQHF.